These 5 T cell receptor beta chains were sequenced from one sample in a study of human T cells and chemical hapten exposure. Time point specified: healthy volunteer bleed at 2 weeks. Sequencing started from total RNA isolated from unfractionated whole blood. TCRdb re-analysed the RACE reads in MiXCR, keeping a single row per CDR3 protein. The sample contains 130,000 or so distinct CDR3 sequences, about 9.4% of which appear only once. Material for sequencing was whole blood. These receptors all stem from a male donor in good health. Some clones in this sample may be carry-over from other donors' samples.

The chain links TRBV5-4 to TRBJ2-2; 12 bases map to TRBD2. CDR1 and CDR2 (germline): SGHNT, YYREEE (reference sequence). V was clipped by 5 bases and J by 3 bases; unmatched bases: 8. The CDR3 totals 17 residues. In nucleotides, the CDR3 is TGTGCCAGCAGGCGCAGACTAGCGGGAGTTGACACCGGGGAGCTGTTTTTT. It specifies CASRRRLAGVDTGELFF.

This clonotype has a count of ten or more. The chain is built from TRBV29-1 and TRBJ2-3; D tentatively fits TRBD1 or TRBD2 (5 bases each). The CDR3 length is 14 residues. Trimming stripped 3 bases from V and 3 bases from J, with 13 bases between. Germline V gene data show CDR1 as SQVTM and CDR2 as ANQGSEA. The DNA of the CDR3 is TGCAGCGTTGAGTTGGGGCGAGGGACAGATACGCAGTATTTT. This codes for CSVELGRGTDTQYF.

This clonotype was counted between two and nine times. V usage is TRBV5-1 and J usage is TRBJ2-5, with 9 bases lining up with TRBD1. CDR3 length: 14 residues. J lost 3 bases, V lost 4 bases, and 4 bases had no gene match. The germline gives CDR1 SGHRS, CDR2 YFSETQ. The CDR3 nucleotides are TGCGCCAGCAGCCCGGGACAGGGAGAAGAGACCCAGTACTTC. This gives the protein CASSPGQGEETQYF.

This clonotype was observed a few times. V usage is TRBV7-2 and J usage is TRBJ2-7, with D tentatively TRBD1 (5 bases). Trimming removed 1 base at V and 3 bases at J, with 10 bases between. The CDR3 extends over 14 amino acids. Per germline, CDR1 SGHTA and CDR2 FQGNSA. The CDR3 DNA reads TGTGCCAGCAGCTTAGGACCCCAGGGCTACGAGCAGTACTTC. Translating it yields CASSLGPQGYEQYF.

This chain connects TRBV24-1 to TRBJ2-1; D may be TRBD2 (6 bases). This CDR3 has 11 residues. The germline V and J ends were trimmed by 3 bases and 13 bases, with 9 bases remaining between them. The germline gives CDR1 KGHDR, CDR2 SFDVKD. CDR3 sequence: CATSDGTLQFF. For the CDR3, the DNA is TGTGCCACCAGTGATGGGACTCTCCAGTTCTTC.